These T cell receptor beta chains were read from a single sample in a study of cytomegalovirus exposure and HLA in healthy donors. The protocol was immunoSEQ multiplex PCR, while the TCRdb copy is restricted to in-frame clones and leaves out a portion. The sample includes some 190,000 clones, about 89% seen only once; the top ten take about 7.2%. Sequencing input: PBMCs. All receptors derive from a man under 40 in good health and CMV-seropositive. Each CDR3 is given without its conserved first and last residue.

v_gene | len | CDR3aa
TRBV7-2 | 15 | ASSSTIGGTSGRPQY
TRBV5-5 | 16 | ASSIGTGGPLSNQPQH
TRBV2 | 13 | ASSRLAGGLDTQY
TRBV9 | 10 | ASSTGASEQY
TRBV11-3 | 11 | ASSLARNSPLH
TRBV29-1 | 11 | SVVYGDSYEQY
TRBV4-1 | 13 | ASSEGVLLNTEAF
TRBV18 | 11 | ASSPVKNTEAF
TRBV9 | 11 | ASSVSSDYEQY
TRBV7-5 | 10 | ARSLAEETQY
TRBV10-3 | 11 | AISVSSNEKLF
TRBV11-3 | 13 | ASSFNRGRRTEAF
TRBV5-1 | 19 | ASSWTGVVIAAGGTTDTQY
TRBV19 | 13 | ASSSETGPISPQH
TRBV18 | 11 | ASSPGQSTEAF
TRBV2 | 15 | ASTGARGSRGGETQY
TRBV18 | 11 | ASSLGSAHEQY
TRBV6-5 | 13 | ASSSGSGSSDTQY
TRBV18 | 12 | ASSPPGGSNGYT
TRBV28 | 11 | AIGQPNTGELF
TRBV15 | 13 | ATSREQGLNTEAF
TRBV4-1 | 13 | ASSQDPGSNEKLF
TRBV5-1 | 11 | ASSLDGFYEQY
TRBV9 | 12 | ASSSREDSYGYT
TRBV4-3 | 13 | ASSQDGRLRGGYT
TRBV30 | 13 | AWTKGRGVGTEAF
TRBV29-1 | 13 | SVEGTGGRSYEQY
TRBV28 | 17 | ASRSQGAGRTASTDTQY
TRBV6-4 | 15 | ASSARDGPWNTGELF
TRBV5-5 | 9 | ASSLLSEAF
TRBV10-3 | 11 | AISESKNEKLF
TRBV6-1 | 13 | ASSSRTSDYNEQF
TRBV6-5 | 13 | ASSYSTGGNQPQH
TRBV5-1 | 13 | ASSLEGFSFGTQY
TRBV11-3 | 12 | ASSPVAGPYEQY
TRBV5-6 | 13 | ASRKGQPNTGELF
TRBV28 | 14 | ASSRVPQGGKYEQY
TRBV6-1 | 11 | ASSSYTEYEQY
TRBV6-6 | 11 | ASSYPPDQPQH
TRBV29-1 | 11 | SVAWRNTGELF
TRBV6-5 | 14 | ASSYSGGEGGDGYT
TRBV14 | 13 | ASRPTGRSEGEAF
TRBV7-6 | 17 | ASSLGHQAGQGRTDTQY
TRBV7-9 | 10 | ASSQGGGGYT
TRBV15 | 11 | ATSRRQSYEQY
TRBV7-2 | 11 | ASSLGLAETQY
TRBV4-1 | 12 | ASSQDRGNYGYT
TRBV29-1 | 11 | SGAYRARYEQY
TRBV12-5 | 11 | ASGLNVLMGYT
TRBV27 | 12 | ASSLLTGNTEAF
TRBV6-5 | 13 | ASSYSWQTGNEQF